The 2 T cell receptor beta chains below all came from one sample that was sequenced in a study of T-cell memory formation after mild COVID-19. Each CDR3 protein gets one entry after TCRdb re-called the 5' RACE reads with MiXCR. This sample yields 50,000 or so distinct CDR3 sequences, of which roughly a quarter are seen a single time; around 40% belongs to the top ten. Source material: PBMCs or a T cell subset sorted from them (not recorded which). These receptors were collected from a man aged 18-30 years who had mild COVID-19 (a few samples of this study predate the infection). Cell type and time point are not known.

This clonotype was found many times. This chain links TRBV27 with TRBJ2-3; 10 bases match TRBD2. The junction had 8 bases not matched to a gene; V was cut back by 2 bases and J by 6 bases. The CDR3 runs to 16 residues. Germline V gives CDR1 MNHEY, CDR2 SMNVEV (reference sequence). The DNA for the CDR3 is TGTGCCAGCAGTTTAGACCCAGCGGGGGGGCCCGATACGCAGTATTTT. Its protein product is CASSLDPAGGPDTQYF.

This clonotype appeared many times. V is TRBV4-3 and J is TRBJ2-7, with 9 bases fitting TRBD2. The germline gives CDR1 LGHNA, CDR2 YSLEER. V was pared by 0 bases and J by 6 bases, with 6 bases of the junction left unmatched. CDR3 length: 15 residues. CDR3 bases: TGCGCCAGCAGCCAAGAAGCTAGCGGGGTTTCCGAGCAGTACTTC. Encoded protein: CASSQEASGVSEQYF.